This entry lists 18 T cell receptor beta chains sequenced from one sample in a study of blood T cell repertoires in COVID-19. Method: immunoSEQ multiplex PCR; TCRdb's copy keeps in-frame clones and lacks some. The sample has approximately 250,000 clones, approximately 86% seen once. The sample consisted of peripheral blood. The origin of the receptors is a young man with active or convalescent COVID-19.

This clone was detected only once. The J gene is TRBJ2-7, the V gene TRBV6-2 or TRBV6-3, with 9 bases that match TRBD1. The V and J ends lost 0 bases and 0 bases, in that order; junction bases with no gene match: 6. Germline V gene lookup returns CDR1 MNHEY and CDR2 SVGEGT. The CDR3 has 17 amino acids. The CDR3 DNA reads as TGTGCCAGCAGTTACTCGGCTGGGACAGGGAGCTCCTACGAGCAGTACTTC. Amino acid sequence: CASSYSAGTGSSYEQYF.

V usage is TRBV5-1 and J usage is TRBJ2-3; tentatively, D is TRBD2 (5 bases). Deletions cut 0 bases from V and 5 bases from J, with 10 bases between. Germline CDR1 is SGHRS and CDR2 is YFSETQ. The CDR3 extends over 14 amino acids. CDR3 protein: CASSLAGVGDTQYF. The CDR3 DNA sequence: TGCGCCAGCAGCTTGGCCGGGGTAGGAGATACGCAGTATTTT.

Here the CDR3 DNA reads TGTGCCAGCAGTCATCTGGCCGGGAACACCATATATTTT. It specifies CASSHLAGNTIYF. The gene calls are TRBV13 and TRBJ1-3; D unclear. CDR1 and CDR2 from the germline V gene are PRHDT and FYEKMQ (reference sequence). The CDR3 spans 13 residues. V lost 6 bases to trimming and J lost 7 bases, with 13 bases between them.

This chain links TRBV18 with TRBJ2-7; possible D gene TRBD2, 5 bases. Between the trimmed V and J ends, which lost 3 bases and 3 bases, there was a span of 12 bases. CDR1 and CDR2 from the germline V gene are KGHSH and LQKENI. CDR3 length: 14 residues. CDR3 bases: TGTGCCAGCTCACCCTCGCGGGTGGGCTACGAGCAGTACTTC. Amino acid sequence: CASSPSRVGYEQYF.

This rearrangement joins TRBV6-5 to TRBJ2-1; possible D gene TRBD1, 6 bases. V lost 6 bases, J lost 6 bases, and 9 bases lay in between. CDR3 length equals 12 residues. The germline gives CDR1 MNHEY, CDR2 SVGAGI. The CDR3 spells CASRKDSNEQFF. The CDR3, as DNA: TGTGCCAGCAGGAAGGACAGCAATGAGCAGTTCTTC.

This clone has more than one count but fewer than ten. The chain carries TRBV2 and TRBJ1-1, with 12 bases identical to TRBD1. The germline V gene has CDR1 SNHLY and CDR2 FYNNEI. The CDR3 has 15 amino acids. V lost 3 bases to trimming and J lost 7 bases; unmatched junction nucleotides: 6. The CDR3 DNA is TGTGCCAGCAGTGATTGGGGACAGGGGGCGAATGAAGCTTTCTTT. Translating it yields CASSDWGQGANEAFF. The full variable domain, its missing parts supplied by reference TRBV2 and TRBJ1-1, is EPEVTQTPSHQVTQMGQEVILRCVPISNHLYFYWYRQILGQKVEFLVSFYNNEISEKSEIFDDQFSVERPDGSNFTLKIRSTKLEDSAMYFCASSDWGQGANEAFFGQGTRLTVV.

This sequence joins TRBV2 and TRBJ2-5, with D hard to call. This CDR3 is built from 15 residues. CDR1 SNHLY and CDR2 FYNNEI come from the germline V gene. The germline V and J ends were trimmed by 3 bases and 1 base, with 12 bases remaining between them. The CDR3 DNA reads as TGTGCCAGCAGTGAGTCAGGAACGACCCAAGAGACCCAGTACTTC. Residues: CASSESGTTQETQYF.

The chain joins TRBV6-5 to TRBJ2-7; 9 positions match TRBD1. This CDR3 region has 14 residues. Germline loops: CDR1 MNHEY, CDR2 SVGAGI. Trimming at V came to 6 bases and at J to 1 base, leaving 4 bases not matched to a gene. The CDR3 nucleotides are TGTGCCAGCAGCTCGGACAGGGGTTCCTACGAGCAGTACTTC. This sequence encodes CASSSDRGSYEQYF.

This sequence joins TRBV7-8 and TRBJ2-2; tentative D call: TRBD1 (6 bases). There are 15 residues in the CDR3. Germline V gene data show CDR1 as SGHVS and CDR2 as FQNEAQ. The ends were cut back, 6 bases at V and 7 bases at J, with 18 bases in the middle. CDR3 in DNA: TGTGCCAGCAGGGGGAACAGGGTTCTGGACGGGGAGCTGTTTTTT. This translates into CASRGNRVLDGELFF.

CDR3 loop: CASSQGHLYTEAFF. The DNA of the CDR3 is TGTGCCAGCAGCCAGGGACATCTATACACTGAAGCTTTCTTT. The chain employs TRBV7-2 and TRBJ1-1; TRBD1 might be the D (6 bases). V lost 5 bases, J lost 3 bases, and 13 bases lay in between. This CDR3 comprises 14 residues. Germline V CDR1 and CDR2: SGHTA, FQGNSA. The variable domain in full, with the rest retrieved from reference TRBV7-2 and TRBJ1-1, is GAGVSQSPSNKVTEKGKDVELRCDPISGHTALYWYRQSLGQGLEFLIYFQGNSAPDKSGLPSDRFSAERTGGSVSTLTIQRTQQEDSAVYLCASSQGHLYTEAFFGQGTRLTVV.

J is TRBJ2-2 and V is TRBV9; 9 bases fit TRBD2. The germline gives CDR1 SGDLS, CDR2 YYNGEE. V shed 1 base, J shed 0 bases, and the junction held 4 bases outside the gene matches. CDR3 length: 17 residues. For the CDR3, the DNA is TGTGCCAGCAGCGTAAGGCCTAGCGGGGCGAACACCGGGGAGCTGTTTTTT. It yields the protein CASSVRPSGANTGELFF.

This clone was observed once. The gene calls are TRBV4-3 and TRBJ1-1; D is unclear. Germline V CDR1 and CDR2: LGHNA, YSLEER. Trimming cost V 0 bases and J 5 bases, with 10 bases left between them. CDR3 length equals 14 residues. CDR3 bases: TGCGCCAGCAGCCAAGAGTATGGAGGGACTGAAGCTTTCTTT. Its protein is CASSQEYGGTEAFF.

This clone was seen many times. V gene TRBV12-3 or TRBV12-4 combines with J gene TRBJ2-1; tentatively, D is TRBD1 (6 bases). V was cut by 7 bases and J by 5 bases, with 12 bases left in between. The CDR3 loop spans 13 amino acids. CDR3 in DNA: TGTGCCAGCACCTTTTGGACAGACAATGAGCAGTTCTTC. This codes for CASTFWTDNEQFF.

The chain joins TRBV5-1 to TRBJ2-2; TRBD1 is a possible D gene (6 bases). The V end lost 1 base, the J end lost 4 bases, and 14 bases lay between the germline ends. The CDR3 covers 16 residues. Germline V lookup: CDR1 SGHRS, CDR2 YFSETQ. CDR3 bases: TGCGCCAGCAGCTTGATATCAGGGGTTAGCACCGGGGAGCTGTTTTTT. It encodes CASSLISGVSTGELFF.

The chain employs TRBV6-2 or TRBV6-3 and TRBJ2-3; possible D gene TRBD1, 6 bases. The length of the CDR3 is 15 residues. The V gene's germline CDR1 is MNHEY and CDR2 SVGEGT. Trimming removed 2 bases at V and 5 bases at J, with 14 bases between. Here the CDR3 reads CASSYLGRGRDTQYF. CDR3 nucleotides: TGTGCCAGCAGTTACCTCGGCAGGGGAAGAGATACGCAGTATTTT.

The chain combines TRBV5-1 with TRBJ2-2; D is possibly TRBD1 (6 bases). Germline-derived CDR1 and CDR2 are SGHRS and YFSETQ. The CDR3 loop spans 17 amino acids. With 3 bases removed from V and 0 bases from J, the gap between germline ends came to 15 bases. CDR3 coding DNA: TGCGCCAGCAGCTCGCAATCCGGGACAACGAACACCGGGGAGCTGTTTTTT. It codes for CASSSQSGTTNTGELFF.

The table lists this clone with a count of one. The V and J genes are TRBV11-2 and TRBJ1-2; D remains ambiguous. This CDR3 spans 13 amino acids. Germline CDR1 reads SGHAT; CDR2 reads FQNNGV. Deletions cut 5 bases from V and 2 bases from J, with 9 bases between. The CDR3 DNA follows: TGTGCCAGCAGCCTGCGGCAGAACTATGGCTACACCTTC. It specifies CASSLRQNYGYTF.

This chain links TRBV18 with TRBJ2-5, with TRBD2 matching over 9 bases. V shed 1 base, J shed 1 base, and the junction held 7 bases outside the gene matches. CDR3 length: 17 residues. Per germline, CDR1 KGHSH and CDR2 LQKENI. The CDR3 DNA reads TGTGCCAGCTCACCACAACTAGCGGGCGAATTCCAAGAGACCCAGTACTTC. Translated: CASSPQLAGEFQETQYF.